A selection of T cell receptor beta chains follows, all from one sample in a study of cytomegalovirus exposure and HLA in healthy donors. The data were produced by immunoSEQ multiplex PCR, yet TCRdb's version contains in-frame clones alone and is incomplete. Counted here are about 140,000 clones, roughly 82% occurring once; the ten biggest clones make up approximately 6.8%. Sequences were obtained from PBMCs. These receptors all come from a young man in good health and CMV-seronegative. Both conserved end residues are part of each CDR3. The order of the fields is J gene, D gene, V gene, clone size, CDR3 protein, CDR3 DNA. A D gene is named only where the DNA matches it firmly. Clone size is given for some rows only: seen once, a few or many times, or a class if the clone is expanded.

TRBJ1-1 TRBD1 TRBV6-1 . CASTGQGAHTEAFF TGTGCCAGCACTGGACAGGGGGCGCATACTGAAGCTTTCTTT
TRBJ2-5 . TRBV9 . CASSVGDTTQETQYF TGTGCCAGCAGCGTAGGGGACACCACGCAAGAGACCCAGTACTTC
TRBJ1-1 . TRBV30 . CAWSVPGSPVNTEAFF TGTGCCTGGAGTGTCCCAGGGTCCCCTGTGAACACTGAAGCTTTCTTT
TRBJ2-1 . TRBV2 once CASSDQGGWEQFF TGTGCCAGCAGTGACCAAGGGGGATGGGAGCAGTTCTTC
TRBJ1-1 . TRBV7-9 . CASSTMTSGTEAFF TGTGCCAGCAGCACTATGACCTCGGGCACTGAAGCTTTCTTT
TRBJ2-3 . TRBV13 . CASSLSYLTDTQYF TGTGCCAGCAGCTTAAGCTATCTCACAGATACGCAGTATTTT
TRBJ1-1 . TRBV2 . CASRGESTEAFF TGTGCCAGCAGGGGCGAGAGTACTGAAGCTTTCTTT
TRBJ1-4 . TRBV5-4 . CASSAKQEDEKLFF TGTGCCAGCTCCGCCAAACAGGAAGATGAAAAACTGTTTTTT
TRBJ2-5 . TRBV7-9 few CASSSDWGSQETQYF TGTGCCAGCAGCTCCGACTGGGGCAGTCAAGAGACCCAGTACTTC
TRBJ1-2 TRBD1 TRBV10-3 . CAIRPPTGTGPSDDGYTF TGTGCCATCAGACCCCCCACCGGGACAGGGCCCTCCGACGATGGCTACACCTTC
TRBJ1-1 TRBD1 TRBV19 . CASSDRGRLNTEAFF TGTGCCAGTAGCGACAGGGGGAGATTGAACACTGAAGCTTTCTTT
TRBJ2-3 . TRBV6-1 . CASSWTKDTQYF TGTGCCAGCAGTTGGACTAAAGATACGCAGTATTTT
TRBJ2-2 . TRBV5-1 few CASSLGGTGELFF TGCGCCAGCAGCTTAGGGGGCACCGGGGAGCTGTTTTTT
TRBJ1-2 TRBD1 TRBV18 . CASSPEGTAIYGYTF TGTGCCAGCTCACCGGAGGGGACAGCCATCTATGGCTATACCTTC
TRBJ2-1 . TRBV5-1 few CASSKGSNSYNEQFF TGCGCCAGCAGTAAGGGGTCGAACTCCTACAATGAGCAGTTCTTC
TRBJ2-7 TRBD2 TRBV2 . CASRVTSGGSYEQYF TGTGCCAGCAGAGTGACTAGCGGGGGGTCCTACGAGCAGTACTTC
TRBJ1-2 . TRBV18 . CASSPRVGDSNYGYTF TGTGCCAGCTCACCTCGGGTCGGAGACAGCAACTATGGCTACACCTTC
TRBJ2-5 TRBD2 TRBV7-3 . CASSLAGGEETQYF TGTGCCAGCAGCTTGGCCGGGGGGGAAGAGACCCAGTACTTC
TRBJ1-6 TRBD1 TRBV28 . CASSSLTGGASPLHF TGTGCCAGCAGTTCTCTGACAGGGGGCGCTTCACCCCTCCACTTT
TRBJ2-7 . TRBV6-5 . CASSYSTGPAYEQYF TGTGCCAGCAGTTACTCGACGGGTCCAGCATACGAGCAGTACTTC
TRBJ1-5 TRBD1 TRBV6-6 . CASKVGQGWRQPQHF TGTGCCAGCAAGGTAGGACAGGGATGGCGCCAGCCCCAGCATTTT
TRBJ1-1 . TRBV29-1 . CSTQGRNTEAFF TGCAGCACCCAGGGTAGGAACACTGAAGCTTTCTTT
TRBJ2-5 . TRBV6-1 . CASSAQDQTQYF TGTGCCAGCAGCGCACAGGATCAGACCCAGTACTTC
TRBJ2-7 . TRBV19 . CASKRQDSSYEQYF TGTGCCAGTAAAAGACAGGACAGCTCCTACGAGCAGTACTTC
TRBJ1-1 TRBD1 TRBV28 . CASSLTGLTEAFF TGTGCCAGCAGCCTGACAGGGCTCACTGAAGCTTTCTTT
TRBJ2-3 TRBD2 TRBV11-2 . CASSLGRGGSDTQYF TGTGCCAGCAGCTTAGGGCGGGGGGGGTCAGATACGCAGTATTTT
TRBJ1-1 . TRBV30 . CAWTTTGWTEAFF TGTGCCTGGACGACGACAGGTTGGACTGAAGCTTTCTTT
TRBJ2-1 . TRBV10-2 . CASSFYNEQFF TGCGCCAGCAGCTTCTACAATGAGCAGTTCTTC
TRBJ1-5 TRBD1 TRBV6-6 . CATEDRANQPQHF TGTGCCACCGAGGACAGGGCCAATCAGCCCCAGCATTTT
TRBJ2-7 TRBD1 TRBV18 . CASSPAGTGDNEQYF TGTGCCAGCTCACCGGCCGGGACAGGGGACAACGAGCAGTACTTC
TRBJ2-7 TRBD2 TRBV4-2 . CASSQALAGGYEQYF TGTGCCAGCAGCCAAGCACTAGCGGGAGGGTACGAGCAGTACTTC
TRBJ2-7 TRBD2 TRBV29-1 . CSVGGGYYEQYF TGCAGCGTTGGCGGGGGTTACTACGAGCAGTACTTC
TRBJ2-5 . TRBV5-5 few CASSKVRAQETQYF TGTGCCAGCAGCAAAGTCAGGGCTCAAGAGACCCAGTACTTC
TRBJ2-7 TRBD1 TRBV5-1 . CASSPGTGGYEQYF TGCGCCAGCAGCCCAGGGACAGGGGGCTACGAGCAGTACTTC
TRBJ2-5 . TRBV10-1 . CASSERRGAKETQYF TGCGCCAGCAGTGAGCGCCGGGGGGCCAAGGAGACCCAGTACTTC
TRBJ2-7 . TRBV2 . CASSWTAYEQYF TGTGCCAGCAGCTGGACAGCCTACGAGCAGTACTTC
TRBJ1-4 . TRBV5-5 once CASSLVREGEKLFF TGTGCCAGCAGCTTGGTTAGGGAGGGGGAAAAACTGTTTTTT
TRBJ2-7 TRBD1 TRBV19 few CASSITGGAYEQYF TGTGCCAGTAGCATAACAGGGGGCGCGTACGAGCAGTACTTC
TRBJ1-1 . TRBV9 . CASSVAETGNTEAFF TGCGCCAGCAGCGTAGCCGAGACAGGGAACACTGAAGCTTTCTTT
TRBJ1-5 . TRBV2 . CASTNPSVEPQHF TGTGCCAGCACGAACCCCAGTGTCGAGCCCCAGCATTTT
TRBJ1-1 . TRBV11-2 . CASSLHQNTEAFF TGTGCCAGCAGCTTACATCAGAACACTGAAGCTTTCTTT
TRBJ2-7 TRBD2 TRBV28 . CASSPAGGPTYEQYF TGTGCCAGCAGCCCAGCGGGAGGCCCGACCTACGAGCAGTACTTC
TRBJ1-2 TRBD1 TRBV30 . CAWSVGQRYGYTF TGTGCCTGGAGCGTGGGACAGAGGTATGGCTACACCTTC
TRBJ1-2 . TRBV7-9 . CASSLGAGYTF TGTGCCAGCAGCCTAGGCGCGGGCTACACCTTC
TRBJ1-1 . TRBV11-2 . CASSLPPAEAFF TGTGCCAGCAGCTTACCCCCCGCTGAAGCTTTCTTT
TRBJ2-7 . TRBV28 few CASSLFYEQYF TGTGCCAGCAGCCTATTCTACGAGCAGTACTTC
TRBJ1-2 . TRBV19 . CASSRQASIGYTF TGTGCCAGTAGCAGACAGGCGAGTATCGGCTACACCTTC
TRBJ1-4 TRBD1 TRBV10-3 . CAIRAGGAGEKLFF TGTGCCATCAGGGCAGGGGGCGCAGGTGAAAAACTGTTTTTT
TRBJ1-1 . TRBV6-5 once CASSYSTGMNTEAFF TGTGCCAGCAGTTACTCTACAGGAATGAACACTGAAGCTTTCTTT
TRBJ1-5 . TRBV4-2 . CASSQEGGVGLNNQPQHF TGTGCCAGCAGCCAAGAGGGAGGGGTTGGGTTAAACAATCAGCCCCAGCATTTT
TRBJ2-3 TRBD2 TRBV4-2 . CASSQEKRESIYNPTDTQYF TGTGCCAGCAGCCAAGAGAAGCGGGAGTCTATCTACAACCCCACAGATACGCAGTATTTT
TRBJ1-3 . TRBV7-2 . CASSSPGRGGNTIYF TGTGCCAGCAGCTCCCCGGGCAGGGGAGGGAACACCATATATTTT
TRBJ2-6 . TRBV4-2 . CASSQDWAGANVLTF TGTGCCAGCAGCCAAGATTGGGCGGGGGCCAACGTCCTGACTTTC
TRBJ2-6 . TRBV7-2 . CASSPSGTNSGANVLTF TGTGCCAGCAGCCCCAGCGGTACCAACTCTGGGGCCAACGTCCTGACTTTC
TRBJ1-2 . TRBV5-1 . CASSPLDSNYGYTF TGCGCCAGCAGCCCCCTGGACAGCAACTATGGCTACACCTTC
TRBJ2-1 TRBD2 TRBV2 . CASLPGLANNEQFF TGTGCCAGCCTTCCGGGACTAGCGAACAATGAGCAGTTCTTC
TRBJ1-2 TRBD1 TRBV9 . CASETGHGYTF TGTGCCAGCGAGACAGGGCATGGCTACACCTTC
TRBJ2-5 . TRBV7-3 . CASSLNSQETQYF TGTGCCAGCAGCTTGAACAGTCAAGAGACCCAGTACTTC
TRBJ1-3 TRBD1 TRBV6-5 . CASSPDRGNTIYF TGTGCCAGCAGCCCGGACAGGGGAAACACCATATATTTT
TRBJ2-7 TRBD1 TRBV15 few CATSRGLSRQGAYEQYF TGTGCCACCAGCAGGGGTCTCTCTAGACAGGGAGCCTACGAGCAGTACTTC